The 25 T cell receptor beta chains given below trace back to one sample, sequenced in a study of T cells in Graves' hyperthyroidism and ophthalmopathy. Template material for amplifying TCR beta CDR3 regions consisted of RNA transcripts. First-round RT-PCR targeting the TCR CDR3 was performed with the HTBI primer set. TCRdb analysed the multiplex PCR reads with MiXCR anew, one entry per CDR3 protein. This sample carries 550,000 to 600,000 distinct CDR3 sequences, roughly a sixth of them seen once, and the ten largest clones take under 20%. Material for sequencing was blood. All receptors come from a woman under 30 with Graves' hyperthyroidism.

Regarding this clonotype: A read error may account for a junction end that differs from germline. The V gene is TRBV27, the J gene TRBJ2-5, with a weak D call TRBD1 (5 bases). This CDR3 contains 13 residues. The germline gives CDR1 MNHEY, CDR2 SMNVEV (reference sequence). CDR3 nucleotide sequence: TGTGCCAGCAGTTTATCCAGACAGACGCACGCGAACTTC. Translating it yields CASSLSRQTHANF.

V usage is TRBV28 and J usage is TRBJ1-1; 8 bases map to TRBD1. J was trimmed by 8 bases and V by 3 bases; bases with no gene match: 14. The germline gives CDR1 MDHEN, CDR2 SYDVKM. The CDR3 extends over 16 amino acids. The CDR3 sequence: CASSLLTGTGGYEAFF. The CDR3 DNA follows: TGTGCCAGCAGTTTGCTCACCGGGACAGGAGGATACGAAGCTTTCTTT.

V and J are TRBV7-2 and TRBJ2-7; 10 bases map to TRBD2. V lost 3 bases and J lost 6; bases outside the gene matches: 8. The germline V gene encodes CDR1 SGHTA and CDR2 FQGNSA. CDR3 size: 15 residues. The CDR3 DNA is TGTGCCAGCAGCTTCCCCGGAGCGGGGGGGGCCGAGCAGTACTTC. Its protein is CASSFPGAGGAEQYF.

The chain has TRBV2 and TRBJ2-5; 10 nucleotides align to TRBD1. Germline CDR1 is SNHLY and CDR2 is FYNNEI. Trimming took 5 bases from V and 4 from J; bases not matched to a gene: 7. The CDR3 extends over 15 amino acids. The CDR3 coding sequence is TGTGCCAGCAGTAAAATGACAGGGGGCACAGAGACCCAGTACTTC. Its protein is CASSKMTGGTETQYF.

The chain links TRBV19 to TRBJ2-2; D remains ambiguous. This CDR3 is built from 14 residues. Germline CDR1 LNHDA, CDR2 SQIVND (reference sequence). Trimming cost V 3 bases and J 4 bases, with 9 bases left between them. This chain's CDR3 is CASSIEGSTGELFF. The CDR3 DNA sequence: TGTGCCAGTAGTATTGAAGGTAGCACCGGGGAGCTGTTTTTT.

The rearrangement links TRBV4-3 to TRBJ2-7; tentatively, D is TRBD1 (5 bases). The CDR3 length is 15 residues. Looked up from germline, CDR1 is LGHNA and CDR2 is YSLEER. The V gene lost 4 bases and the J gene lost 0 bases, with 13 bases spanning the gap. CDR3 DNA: TGCGCCAGCAGCCCACAGGCCCCTTCCTCCTACGAGCAGTACTTC. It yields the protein CASSPQAPSSYEQYF.

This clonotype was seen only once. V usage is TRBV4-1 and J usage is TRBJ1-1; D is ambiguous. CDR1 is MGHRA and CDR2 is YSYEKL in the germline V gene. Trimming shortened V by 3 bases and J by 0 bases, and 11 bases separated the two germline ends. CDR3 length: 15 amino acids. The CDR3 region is CASSQAGPLNTEAFF. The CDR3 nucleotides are TGCGCCAGCAGCCAGGCCGGACCACTGAACACTGAAGCTTTCTTT.

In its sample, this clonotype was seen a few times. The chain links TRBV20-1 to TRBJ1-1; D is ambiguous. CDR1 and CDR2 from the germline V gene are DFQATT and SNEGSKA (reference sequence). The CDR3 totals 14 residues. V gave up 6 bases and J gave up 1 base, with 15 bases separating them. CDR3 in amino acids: CSAGEANKNTEAFF. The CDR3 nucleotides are TGCAGTGCCGGCGAGGCGAATAAGAACACTGAAGCTTTCTTT.

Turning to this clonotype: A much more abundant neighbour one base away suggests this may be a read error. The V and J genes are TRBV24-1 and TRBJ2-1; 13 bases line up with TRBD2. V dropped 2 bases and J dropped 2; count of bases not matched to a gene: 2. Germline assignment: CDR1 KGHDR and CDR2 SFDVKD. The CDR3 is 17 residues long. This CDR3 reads CATSDSGLAGTYNEQFF. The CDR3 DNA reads TGTGCCACCAGTGATTCGGGACTAGCGGGAACCTACAATGAGCAGTTCTTC.

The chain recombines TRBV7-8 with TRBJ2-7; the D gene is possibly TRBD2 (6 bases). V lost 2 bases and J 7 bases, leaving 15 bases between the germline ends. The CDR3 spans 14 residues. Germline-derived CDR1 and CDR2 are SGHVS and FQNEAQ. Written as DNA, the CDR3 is TGTGCCAGCAGCTTACGGGACTTGGACGGTGAGCAGTACTTC. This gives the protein CASSLRDLDGEQYF. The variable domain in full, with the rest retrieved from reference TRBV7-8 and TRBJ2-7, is GAGVSQSPRYKVAKRGQDVALRCDPISGHVSLFWYQQALGQGPEFLTYFQNEAQLDKSGLPSDRFFAERPEGSVSTLKIQRTQQEDSAVYLCASSLRDLDGEQYFGPGTRLTVT.

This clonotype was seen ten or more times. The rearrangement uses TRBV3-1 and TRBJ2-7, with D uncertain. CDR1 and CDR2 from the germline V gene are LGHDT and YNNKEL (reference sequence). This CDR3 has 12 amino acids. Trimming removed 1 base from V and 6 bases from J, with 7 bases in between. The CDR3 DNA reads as TGTGCCAGCAGCCAAGCCGAGGCCGAGCAGTACTTC. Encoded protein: CASSQAEAEQYF.

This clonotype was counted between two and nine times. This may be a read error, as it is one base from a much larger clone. The CDR3 bases are TGTGCCAGCAGTTCGACAGGGCCAGATACGCAGCATTTT. It codes for CASSSTGPDTQHF. The chain combines TRBV12-3 or TRBV12-4 with TRBJ2-3, with 7 bases aligning to TRBD1. The J call is doubtful: the DNA matches TRBJ1-5 better. This CDR3 contains 13 residues.

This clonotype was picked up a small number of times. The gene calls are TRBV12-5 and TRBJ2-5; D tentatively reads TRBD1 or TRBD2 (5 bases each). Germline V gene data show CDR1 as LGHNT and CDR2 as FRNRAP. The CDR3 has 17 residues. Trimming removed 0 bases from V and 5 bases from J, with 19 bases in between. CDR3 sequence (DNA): TGTGCTAGTGGTTTGGTACCGGGATGGCGAGGGACGGAGACCCAGTACTTC. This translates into CASGLVPGWRGTETQYF.

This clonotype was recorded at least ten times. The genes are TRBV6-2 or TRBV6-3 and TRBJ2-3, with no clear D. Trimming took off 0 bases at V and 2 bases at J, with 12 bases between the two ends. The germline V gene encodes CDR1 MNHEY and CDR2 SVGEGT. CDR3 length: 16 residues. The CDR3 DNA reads TGTGCCAGCAGTTACTCGGCTTTAGGGTTCACAGATACGCAGTATTTT. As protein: CASSYSALGFTDTQYF.

The CDR3 bases are TGTGCCAGCTCACAGGGTTTCGTGGATACGCAGTATTTT. Protein sequence: CASSQGFVDTQYF. This chain connects TRBV12-3 or TRBV12-4 to TRBJ2-3; perhaps TRBD1 as D (6 bases). The V end was cut by 8 bases, the J end by 6 bases, with 15 bases between. The CDR3 is made up of 13 amino acids.

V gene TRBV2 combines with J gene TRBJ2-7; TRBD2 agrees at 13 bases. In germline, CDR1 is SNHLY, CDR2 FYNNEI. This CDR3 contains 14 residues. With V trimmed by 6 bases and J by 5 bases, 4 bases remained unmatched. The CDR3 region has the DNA TGTGCCAGCAGGAAGGGACTAGCGGGAAACGAGCAGTACTTC. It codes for CASRKGLAGNEQYF.

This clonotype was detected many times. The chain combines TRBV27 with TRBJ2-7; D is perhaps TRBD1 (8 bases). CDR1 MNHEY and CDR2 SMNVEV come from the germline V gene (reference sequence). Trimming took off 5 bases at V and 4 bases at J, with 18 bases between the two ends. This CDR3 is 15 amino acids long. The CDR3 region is CASSVGDRGGYEQYF. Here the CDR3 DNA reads TGTGCCAGCAGTGTAGGTGACAGGGGAGGGTACGAGCAGTACTTC.

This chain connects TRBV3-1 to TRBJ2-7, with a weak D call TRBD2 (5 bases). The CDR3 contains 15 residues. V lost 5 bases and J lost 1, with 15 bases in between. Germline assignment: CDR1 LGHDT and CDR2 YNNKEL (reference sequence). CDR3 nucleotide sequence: TGTGCCAGCAGCTCCCCGGCCGGGATTTCCTACGAGCAGTACTTC. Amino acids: CASSSPAGISYEQYF.

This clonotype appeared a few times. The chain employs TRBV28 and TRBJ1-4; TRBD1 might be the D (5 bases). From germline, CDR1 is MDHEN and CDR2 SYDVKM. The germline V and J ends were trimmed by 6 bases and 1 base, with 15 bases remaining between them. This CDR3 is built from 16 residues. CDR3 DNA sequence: TGTGCCAGCAGGATGGGGCAGTTCTTAACTAATGAAAAACTGTTTTTT. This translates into CASRMGQFLTNEKLFF.

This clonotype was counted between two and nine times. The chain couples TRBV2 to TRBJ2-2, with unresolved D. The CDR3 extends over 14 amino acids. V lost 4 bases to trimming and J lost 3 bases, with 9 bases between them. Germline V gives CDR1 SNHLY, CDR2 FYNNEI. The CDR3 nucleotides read TGTGCCAGCAGTGTATGGGTGGACACCGGGGAGCTGTTTTTT. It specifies CASSVWVDTGELFF.

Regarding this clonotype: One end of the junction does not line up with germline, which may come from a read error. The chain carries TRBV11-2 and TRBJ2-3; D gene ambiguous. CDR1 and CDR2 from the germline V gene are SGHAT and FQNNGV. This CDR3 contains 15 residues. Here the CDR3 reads CASSLMSPHTDTQYF. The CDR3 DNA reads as TGTGCAAGCAGCTTAATGTCCCCCCACACAGATACGCAGTATTTT.

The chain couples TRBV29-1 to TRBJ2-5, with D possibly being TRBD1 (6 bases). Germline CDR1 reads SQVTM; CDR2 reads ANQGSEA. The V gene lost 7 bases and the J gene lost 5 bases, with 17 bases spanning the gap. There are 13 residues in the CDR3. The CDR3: CSGGAGGGETQYF. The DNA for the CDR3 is TGCAGCGGGGGAGCTGGGGGCGGGGAGACCCAGTACTTC.

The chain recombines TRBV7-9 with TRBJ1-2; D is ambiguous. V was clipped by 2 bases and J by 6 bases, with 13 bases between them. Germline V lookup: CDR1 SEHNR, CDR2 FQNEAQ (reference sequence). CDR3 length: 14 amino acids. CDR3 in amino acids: CASSLSAAFNGYTF. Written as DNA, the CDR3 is TGTGCCAGCAGCTTAAGTGCAGCTTTTAATGGCTACACCTTC.

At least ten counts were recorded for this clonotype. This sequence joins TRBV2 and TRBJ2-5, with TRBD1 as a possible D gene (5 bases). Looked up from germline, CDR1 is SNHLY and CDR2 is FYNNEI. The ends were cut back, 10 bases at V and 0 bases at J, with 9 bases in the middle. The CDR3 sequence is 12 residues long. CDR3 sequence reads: CATRQYQETQYF. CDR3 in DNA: TGTGCCACCCGACAGTACCAAGAGACCCAGTACTTC.

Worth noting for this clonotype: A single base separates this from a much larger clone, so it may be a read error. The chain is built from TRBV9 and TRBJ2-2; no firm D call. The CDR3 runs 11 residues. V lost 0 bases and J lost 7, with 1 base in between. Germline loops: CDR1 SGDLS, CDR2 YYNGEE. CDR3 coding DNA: TGTGCCAGCAGCGTAGACGGGGAGCTGTTTTTT. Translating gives CASSVDGELFF.